Listed here are 13 T cell receptor beta chains from one sample, sequenced in a study of shared clonotypes between healthy human individuals. The protocol was immunoSEQ multiplex PCR, while the TCRdb copy is restricted to in-frame clones and leaves out a portion. The sample has around 350,000 clones; around 67% are singletons. The source material was memory CD4+ T cells sorted from blood. As to subset: CD45RA-negative fraction. These receptor sequences come from a young man in good health.

The rearrangement joins TRBV28 to TRBJ2-1; TRBD2 matches at 9 bases. Germline CDR1 and CDR2: MDHEN and SYDVKM. V dropped 10 bases and J dropped 5; count of bases not matched to a gene: 9. This CDR3 comprises 14 residues. The CDR3 here is CATETSGTHNEQFF. Written as DNA, the CDR3 is TGTGCCACAGAGACTAGCGGAACCCACAATGAGCAGTTCTTC.

As DNA, the CDR3 is TGTGCCAGCAGTAAATATGGTGACACTGAAGCTTTCTTT. Translated, it gives CASSKYGDTEAFF. J is TRBJ1-1 and V is TRBV27; D is unresolved. CDR3 size: 13 residues. V lost 5 bases, J lost 3 bases, and 10 bases lay in between. CDR1 is MNHEY, CDR2 SMNVEV, per germline (reference sequence).

This chain connects TRBV7-8 to TRBJ2-1; 7 nucleotides align to TRBD1. This CDR3 contains 19 residues. Per germline, CDR1 SGHVS and CDR2 FQNEAQ. V lost 0 bases to trimming and J lost 2 bases; unmatched junction nucleotides: 13. The chain's CDR3 is CASSLASLDRVGTYNEQFF. CDR3 DNA sequence: TGTGCCAGCAGCTTAGCTAGCCTAGACAGGGTCGGCACCTACAATGAGCAGTTCTTC. Based on the CDR3 plus reference TRBV7-8 and TRBJ2-1, the full variable domain is GAGVSQSPRYKVAKRGQDVALRCDPISGHVSLFWYQQALGQGPEFLTYFQNEAQLDKSGLPSDRFFAERPEGSVSTLKIQRTQQEDSAVYLCASSLASLDRVGTYNEQFFGPGTRLTVL.

This chain links TRBV20-1 with TRBJ2-7; D call uncertain. Per the germline V gene, CDR1 is DFQATT and CDR2 is SNEGSKA (reference sequence). The length of the CDR3 is 11 residues. V lost 0 bases, J lost 7 bases, and 7 bases lay in between. The CDR3 sequence: CSARDDREQYF. CDR3 nucleotides: TGCAGTGCTAGAGATGACCGGGAGCAGTACTTC.

V usage is TRBV6-6 and J usage is TRBJ2-7; weak D call: TRBD2 (6 bases). Per germline, CDR1 MNHNY and CDR2 SVGAGI (reference sequence). This CDR3 is 15 amino acids long. The V end lost 2 bases, the J end lost 4 bases, and 15 bases lay between the germline ends. The CDR3 nucleotides read TGTGCCAGCAGTTACGGAGGGACGGGGAGTTACGAGCAGTACTTC. Translation: CASSYGGTGSYEQYF.

The CDR3 here is CASSLLGVDNQPQHF. The CDR3 nucleotides are TGCGCCAGCAGCTTGCTAGGGGTTGACAATCAGCCCCAGCATTTT. The J gene is TRBJ1-5, the V gene TRBV5-1; tentatively, D is TRBD1 (5 bases). Trimming left V 1 base short and J 3 bases short, with 11 bases between. This CDR3 contains 15 residues. Germline loops: CDR1 SGHRS, CDR2 YFSETQ.

This clone has a handful of counts. This chain uses TRBV29-1 with TRBJ2-4, with TRBD1 matching over 7 bases. The trim removed 5 bases at V and 3 bases at J, leaving 4 bases unmatched. Germline V gene sequence: CDR1 SQVTM, CDR2 ANQGSEA. The length of the CDR3 is 13 residues. Written as DNA, the CDR3 is TGCAGCGTTCCGACAGGGATCAAAAACATTCAGTACTTC. This codes for CSVPTGIKNIQYF.

V and J are TRBV2 and TRBJ1-2; D is undetermined. The CDR3 runs 11 residues. Trimming left V 1 base short and J 8 bases short, with 5 bases between. The germline CDR1 and CDR2 sequences are SNHLY and FYNNEI. CDR3 in amino acids: CASSEVAGYTF. For the CDR3, the DNA is TGTGCCAGCAGTGAAGTTGCCGGCTACACCTTC.

This chain links TRBV19 with TRBJ1-1; maybe TRBD1 (6 bases). Trimming removed 4 bases from V and 8 bases from J, with 11 bases in between. The germline V gene encodes CDR1 LNHDA and CDR2 SQIVND (reference sequence). This CDR3 region has 12 residues. The CDR3 sequence: CASSRIQGEAFF. The DNA of the CDR3 is TGTGCCAGTAGTAGAATACAGGGCGAAGCTTTCTTT. The full variable domain, rest sourced from reference TRBV19 and TRBJ1-1, is DGGITQSPKYLFRKEGQNVTLSCEQNLNHDAMYWYRQDPGQGLRLIYYSQIVNDFQKGDIAEGYSVSREKKESFPLTVTSAQKNPTAFYLCASSRIQGEAFFGQGTRLTVV.

The table lists this clone with a few counts. V gene TRBV18 combines with J gene TRBJ2-2; D is unclear. The CDR3 is 15 residues long. Trimming removed 4 bases from V and 6 bases from J, with 15 bases in between. Germline V gene lookup returns CDR1 KGHSH and CDR2 LQKENI. The CDR3 region has the DNA TGTGCCAGCTCACAGGACGGCTCCCGGTCCGGGGAGCTGTTTTTT. Its protein product is CASSQDGSRSGELFF.

J is TRBJ1-5 and V is TRBV15; the D gene is possibly TRBD1 (5 bases). V was trimmed by 0 bases and J by 5 bases, leaving 17 bases between them. The V gene's germline CDR1 is LNHNV and CDR2 YYDKDF (reference sequence). The CDR3 is made up of 17 amino acids. As DNA, the CDR3 is TGTGCCACCAGCAGAGATCTCTCGGCCAGGGTCGATCAGCCCCAGCATTTT. Residues: CATSRDLSARVDQPQHF.

This chain links TRBV28 with TRBJ1-5; the D is unclear. This CDR3 is built from 12 residues. Germline V gene lookup returns CDR1 MDHEN and CDR2 SYDVKM. V was cut by 6 bases and J by 5 bases, with 8 bases left in between. CDR3 in amino acids: CASSPGYQPQHF. The CDR3, as DNA: TGTGCCAGCAGCCCTGGGTATCAGCCCCAGCATTTT.

The chain recombines TRBV19 with TRBJ1-1, with TRBD1 as a possible D gene (6 bases). With 7 bases removed from V and 4 bases from J, the gap between germline ends came to 19 bases. CDR3 size: 15 residues. CDR1 and CDR2 (germline): LNHDA, SQIVND (reference sequence). The CDR3 region is CASIDMDSLSTEAFF. The CDR3 DNA reads as TGTGCCAGTATTGATATGGACAGTTTGAGCACTGAAGCTTTCTTT.